This record concerns one T cell receptor beta chain sequence. Original analysis: Amplified reference gene primers provided the basis for estimating nucleated cell counts. Repertoires were generated with immunoSEQ multiplex PCR, while TCRdb's copy carries only in-frame clones and drops some. That table furnishes V, J and clone size, whereas the DNA furnished D and trimming. Counted here are about 220,000 clones, 80% to 90% occurring once; the ten biggest clones make up approximately 4.8%. This specimen comes from a study of blood T cell repertoires in COVID-19. In the study overall: Material from acute and convalescent COVID-19 was sourced from the United States, Italy and Spain. PBMCs, B-cell-depleted T cells, or T cells provided the cDNA or gDNA that made up the material.

Cohort assignment relied on participant-reported clinical history. The CDR3 runs 13 residues. The germline V and J ends were trimmed by 9 bases and 4 bases, with 15 bases remaining between them. Germline V gene data show CDR1 as LNHDA and CDR2 as SQIVND (reference sequence). The source is a woman between 45 and 65 years old who had been exposed to COVID-19. The specimen was PBMCs or T cells enriched from blood (not recorded which). The chain links TRBV19 to TRBJ1-1, with D uncertain. The CDR3 here is CASSYLEGTEAFF. As DNA, the CDR3 is TGTGCCAGCTCATACCTAGAAGGCACTGAAGCTTTCTTT.